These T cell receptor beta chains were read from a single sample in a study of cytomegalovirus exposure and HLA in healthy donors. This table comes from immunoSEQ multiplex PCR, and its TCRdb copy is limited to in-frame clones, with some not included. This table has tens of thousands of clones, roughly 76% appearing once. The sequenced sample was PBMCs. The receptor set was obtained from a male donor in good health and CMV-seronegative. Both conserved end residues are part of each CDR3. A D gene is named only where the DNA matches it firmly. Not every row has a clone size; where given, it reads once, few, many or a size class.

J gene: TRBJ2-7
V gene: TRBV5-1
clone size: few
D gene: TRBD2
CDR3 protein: CASSLKIREGSYEQYF
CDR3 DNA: TGCGCCAGCAGCTTGAAAATACGGGAGGGCTCCTACGAGCAGTACTTC

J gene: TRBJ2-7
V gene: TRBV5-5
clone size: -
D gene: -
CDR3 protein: CASSSRQVAYEQYF
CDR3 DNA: TGTGCCAGCAGCAGCAGACAGGTTGCCTACGAGCAGTACTTC

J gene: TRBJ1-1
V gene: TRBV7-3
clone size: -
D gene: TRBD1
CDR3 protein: CASSLTGGAVEAFF
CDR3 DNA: TGTGCCAGCAGCCTGACAGGGGGCGCGGTTGAAGCTTTCTTT

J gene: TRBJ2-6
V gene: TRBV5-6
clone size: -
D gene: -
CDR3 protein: CASSLEGAGANVLTF
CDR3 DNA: TGTGCCAGCAGCTTGGAAGGGGCCGGGGCCAACGTCCTGACTTTC

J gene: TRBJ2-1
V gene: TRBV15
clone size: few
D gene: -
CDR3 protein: CATSRGSINEQFF
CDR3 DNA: TGTGCCACCAGCAGGGGCTCGATCAATGAGCAGTTCTTC

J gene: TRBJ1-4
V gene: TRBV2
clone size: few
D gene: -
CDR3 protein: CASTEVGGSGEKLFF
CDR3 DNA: TGTGCCAGCACCGAGGTGGGGGGGTCGGGGGAAAAACTGTTTTTT

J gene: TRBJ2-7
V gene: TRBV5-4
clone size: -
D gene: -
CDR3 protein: CASSLDWGAYEQYF
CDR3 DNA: TGTGCCAGCAGCTTGGACTGGGGGGCCTACGAGCAGTACTTC

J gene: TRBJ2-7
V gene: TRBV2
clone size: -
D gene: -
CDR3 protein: CASSGRYYYEQYF
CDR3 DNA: TGTGCCAGCAGTGGACGATACTATTACGAGCAGTACTTC

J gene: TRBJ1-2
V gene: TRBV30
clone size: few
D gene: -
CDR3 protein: CAWSEGPDGYTF
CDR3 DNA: TGTGCCTGGAGTGAGGGGCCGGATGGCTACACCTTC

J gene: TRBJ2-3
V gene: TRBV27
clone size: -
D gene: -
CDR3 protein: CASSFLPPATSTDTQYF
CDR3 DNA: TGTGCCAGCAGTTTCCTACCCCCAGCGACTAGCACAGATACGCAGTATTTT

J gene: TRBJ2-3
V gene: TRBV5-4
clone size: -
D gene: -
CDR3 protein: CATLESGTDTQYF
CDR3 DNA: TGTGCCACCCTAGAGAGCGGCACAGATACGCAGTATTTT

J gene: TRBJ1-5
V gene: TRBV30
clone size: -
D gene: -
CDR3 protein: CAWSLISQPQHF
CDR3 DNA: TGTGCCTGGAGTTTAATCAGTCAGCCCCAGCATTTT

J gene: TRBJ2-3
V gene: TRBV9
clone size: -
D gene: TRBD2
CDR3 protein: CASSLGLAGGRTDTQYF
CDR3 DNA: TGTGCCAGCAGTCTGGGACTAGCGGGGGGTCGCACAGATACGCAGTATTTT

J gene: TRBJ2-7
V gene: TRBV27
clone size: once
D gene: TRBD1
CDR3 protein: CASSFVGQGAYEQYF
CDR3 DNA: TGTGCCAGCAGTTTCGTCGGACAGGGGGCCTACGAGCAGTACTTC

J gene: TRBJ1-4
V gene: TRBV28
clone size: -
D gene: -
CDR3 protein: CASSLVGRRGNEKLFF
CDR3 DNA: TGTGCCAGCAGTTTAGTTGGTAGGAGGGGTAATGAAAAACTGTTTTTT

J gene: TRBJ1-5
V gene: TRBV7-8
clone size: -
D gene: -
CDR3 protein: CASSLAESGISNQPQHF
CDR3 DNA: TGTGCCAGCAGCTTAGCGGAGTCGGGGATTAGCAATCAGCCCCAGCATTTT

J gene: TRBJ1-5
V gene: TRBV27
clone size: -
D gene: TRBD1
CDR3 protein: CASSLDRNQPQHF
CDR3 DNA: TGCGCCAGCAGTTTGGACAGGAATCAGCCCCAGCATTTT

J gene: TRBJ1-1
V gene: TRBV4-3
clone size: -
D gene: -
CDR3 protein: CASSWSTEGNTEAFF
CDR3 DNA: TGCGCCAGCAGCTGGTCTACGGAGGGGAACACTGAAGCTTTCTTT

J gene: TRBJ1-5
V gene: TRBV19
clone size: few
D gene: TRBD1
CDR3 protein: CASSIDRTGVISNQPQHF
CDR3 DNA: TGTGCCAGTAGTATAGATCGGACAGGGGTAATAAGCAATCAGCCCCAGCATTTT

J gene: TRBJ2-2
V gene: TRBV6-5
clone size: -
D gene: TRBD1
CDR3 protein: CASSPGTGFGELFF
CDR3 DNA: TGTGCCAGCAGTCCCGGGACAGGGTTCGGGGAGCTGTTTTTT

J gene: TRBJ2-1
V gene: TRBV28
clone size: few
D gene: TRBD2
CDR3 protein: CASKTGLAGGNEQFF
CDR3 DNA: TGTGCCAGTAAGACGGGACTAGCGGGAGGGAATGAGCAGTTCTTC

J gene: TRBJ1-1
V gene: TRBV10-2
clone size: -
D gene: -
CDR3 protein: CASSEPFRHTDTEAFF
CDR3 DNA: TGCGCCAGCAGTGAGCCGTTTAGACATACTGACACTGAAGCTTTCTTT

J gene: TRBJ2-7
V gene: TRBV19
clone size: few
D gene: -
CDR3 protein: CASSILAASGGIYEQYF
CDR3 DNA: TGTGCCAGTAGTATACTCGCCGCGTCAGGGGGGATCTACGAGCAGTACTTC

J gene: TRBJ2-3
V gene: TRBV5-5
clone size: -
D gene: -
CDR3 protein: CASSLILATDTQYF
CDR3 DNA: TGTGCCAGCAGCTTGATTCTAGCTACAGATACGCAGTATTTT

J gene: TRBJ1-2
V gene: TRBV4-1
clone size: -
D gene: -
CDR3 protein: CASSQATARANYGYTF
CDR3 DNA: TGCGCCAGCAGCCAAGCGACCGCCAGGGCGAACTATGGCTACACCTTC

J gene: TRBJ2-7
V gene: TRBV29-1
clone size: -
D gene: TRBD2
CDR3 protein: CSVEDTLRSGRREQYF
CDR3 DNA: TGCAGCGTTGAAGATACGCTCAGGAGCGGGAGGCGCGAGCAGTACTTC

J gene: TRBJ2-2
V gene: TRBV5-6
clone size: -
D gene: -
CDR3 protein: CASSLRGRPGELFF
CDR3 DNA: TGTGCCAGCAGCTTGAGGGGGAGACCCGGGGAGCTGTTTTTT

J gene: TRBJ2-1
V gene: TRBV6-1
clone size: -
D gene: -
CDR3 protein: CASSTGLVRNEQFF
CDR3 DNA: TGTGCCAGCAGTACAGGGTTAGTTAGGAATGAGCAGTTCTTC

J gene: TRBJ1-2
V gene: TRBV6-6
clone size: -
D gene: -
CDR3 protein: CASSYTSLVYGYGYTF
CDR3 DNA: TGTGCCAGCAGTTACACGTCTTTAGTTTATGGCTATGGCTACACCTTC

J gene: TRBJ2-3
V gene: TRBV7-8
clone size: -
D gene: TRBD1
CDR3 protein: CASSLHANPDRGKDTQYF
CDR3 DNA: TGTGCCAGCAGCTTACACGCGAACCCGGACAGGGGGAAAGATACGCAGTATTTT

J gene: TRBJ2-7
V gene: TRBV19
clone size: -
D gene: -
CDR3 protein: CASTPDRSKSYEQYF
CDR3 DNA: TGTGCCAGTACCCCGGACAGATCCAAATCCTACGAGCAGTACTTC

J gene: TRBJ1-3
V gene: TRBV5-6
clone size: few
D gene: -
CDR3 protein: CASSLGGVGNTIYF
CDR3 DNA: TGTGCCAGCAGCTTAGGAGGGGTTGGAAACACCATATATTTT

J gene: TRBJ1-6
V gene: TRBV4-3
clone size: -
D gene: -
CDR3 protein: CASSQGPETGNSPLHF
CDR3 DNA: TGCGCCAGCAGCCAAGGCCCGGAGACAGGAAATTCACCCCTCCACTTT

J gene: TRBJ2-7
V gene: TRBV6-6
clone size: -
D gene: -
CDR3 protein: CASSSSQGPGEQYF
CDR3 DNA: TGTGCCAGCAGTTCGTCACAGGGTCCGGGGGAGCAGTACTTC

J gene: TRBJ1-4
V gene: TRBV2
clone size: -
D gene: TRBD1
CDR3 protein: CASRSTGPNEKLFF
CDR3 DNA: TGTGCCAGCAGGTCGACAGGGCCTAATGAAAAACTGTTTTTT

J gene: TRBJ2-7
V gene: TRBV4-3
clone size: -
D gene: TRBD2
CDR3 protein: CASSQEMVGLAGYSTRDEQYF
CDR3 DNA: TGCGCCAGCAGCCAAGAAATGGTGGGACTAGCGGGATATAGTACGAGGGACGAGCAGTACTTC

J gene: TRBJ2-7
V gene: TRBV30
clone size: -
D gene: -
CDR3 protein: CAWSGGRYEQYF
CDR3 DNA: TGTGCCTGGAGTGGGGGCCGCTACGAGCAGTACTTC

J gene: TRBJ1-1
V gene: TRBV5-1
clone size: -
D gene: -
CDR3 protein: CASSLGQSTEAFF
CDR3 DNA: TGCGCCAGCAGCTTGGGACAGTCCACTGAAGCTTTCTTT

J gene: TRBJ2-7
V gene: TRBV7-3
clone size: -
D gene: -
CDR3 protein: CASSLSSGYEQYF
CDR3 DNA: TGTGCCAGCAGCTTGAGCTCCGGCTACGAGCAGTACTTC

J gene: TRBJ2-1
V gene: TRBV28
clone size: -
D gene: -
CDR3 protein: CASSSPSGSSYNEQFF
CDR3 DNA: TGTGCCAGCAGTTCCCCTAGTGGTTCCTCCTACAATGAGCAGTTCTTC

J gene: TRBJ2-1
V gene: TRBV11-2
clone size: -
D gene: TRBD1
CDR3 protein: CASSLVIGTGRDEQFF
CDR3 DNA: TGTGCCAGCAGCTTAGTAATCGGGACAGGGAGGGATGAGCAGTTCTTC

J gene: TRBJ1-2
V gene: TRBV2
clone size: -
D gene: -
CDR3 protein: CASSGTTYGYTF
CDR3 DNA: TGTGCCAGCAGTGGGACTACCTATGGCTACACCTTC

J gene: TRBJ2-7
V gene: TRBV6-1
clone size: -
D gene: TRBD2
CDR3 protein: CASSGPGLGEQYF
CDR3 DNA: TGTGCCAGCAGTGGACCGGGACTAGGGGAGCAGTACTTC

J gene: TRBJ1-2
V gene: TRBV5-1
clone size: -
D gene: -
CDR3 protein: CASTFGDGYTF
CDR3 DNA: TGCGCCAGTACTTTCGGAGATGGCTACACCTTC

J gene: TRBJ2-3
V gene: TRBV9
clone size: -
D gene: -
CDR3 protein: CASSASPPSSRSTDTQYF
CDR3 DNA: TGTGCCAGCAGCGCTTCACCTCCTTCTAGCCGCAGCACAGATACGCAGTATTTT

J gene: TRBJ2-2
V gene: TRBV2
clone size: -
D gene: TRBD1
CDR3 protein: CASEEDRGRTGELFF
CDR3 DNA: TGTGCCAGCGAGGAAGACAGGGGGCGAACCGGGGAGCTGTTTTTT

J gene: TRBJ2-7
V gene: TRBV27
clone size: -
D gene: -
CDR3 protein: CASSFGGEQYF
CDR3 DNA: TGTGCCAGCAGTTTTGGAGGCGAGCAGTACTTC

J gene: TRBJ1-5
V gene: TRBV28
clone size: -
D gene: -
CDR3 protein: CASSFEGYGQPQHF
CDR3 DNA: TGTGCCAGCAGTTTTGAGGGCTACGGTCAGCCCCAGCATTTT

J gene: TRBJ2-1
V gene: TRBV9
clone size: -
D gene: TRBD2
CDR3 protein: CASSASGGNYNEQFF
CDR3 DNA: TGTGCCAGCAGCGCTAGCGGGGGGAATTACAATGAGCAGTTCTTC

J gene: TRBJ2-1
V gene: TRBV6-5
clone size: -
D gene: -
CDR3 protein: CASGKQPSYNEQFF
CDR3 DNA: TGTGCCAGCGGTAAACAGCCCTCCTACAATGAGCAGTTCTTC

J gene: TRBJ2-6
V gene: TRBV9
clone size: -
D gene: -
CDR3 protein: CASSVPGSGANVLTF
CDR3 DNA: TGTGCCAGCAGCGTACCAGGGTCCGGGGCCAACGTCCTGACTTTC

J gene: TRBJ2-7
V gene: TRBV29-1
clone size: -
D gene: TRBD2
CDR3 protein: CSVEEGASGSIHEQYF
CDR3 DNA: TGCAGCGTTGAAGAGGGGGCTAGCGGGAGTATCCACGAGCAGTACTTC